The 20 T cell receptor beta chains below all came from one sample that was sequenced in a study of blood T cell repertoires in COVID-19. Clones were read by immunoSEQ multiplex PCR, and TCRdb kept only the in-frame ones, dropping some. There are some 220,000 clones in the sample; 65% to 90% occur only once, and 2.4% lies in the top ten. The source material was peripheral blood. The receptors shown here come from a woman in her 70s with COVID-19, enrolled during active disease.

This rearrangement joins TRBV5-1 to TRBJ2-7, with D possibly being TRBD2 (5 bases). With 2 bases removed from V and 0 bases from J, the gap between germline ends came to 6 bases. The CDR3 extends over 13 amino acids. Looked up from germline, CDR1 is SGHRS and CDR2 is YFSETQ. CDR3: CASSFGSSYEQYF. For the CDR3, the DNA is TGCGCCAGCAGCTTTGGGAGCTCCTACGAGCAGTACTTC. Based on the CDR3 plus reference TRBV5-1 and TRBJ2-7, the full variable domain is KAGVTQTPRYLIKTRGQQVTLSCSPISGHRSVSWYQQTPGQGLQFLFEYFSETQRNKGNFPGRFSGRQFSNSRSEMNVSTLELGDSALYLCASSFGSSYEQYFGPGTRLTVT.

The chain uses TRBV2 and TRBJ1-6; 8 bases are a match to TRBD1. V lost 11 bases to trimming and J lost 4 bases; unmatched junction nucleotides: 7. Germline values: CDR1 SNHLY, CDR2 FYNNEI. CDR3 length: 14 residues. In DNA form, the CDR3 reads TGTGCCTTTAGGACAGGGACATATAATTCACCCCTCCACTTT. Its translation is CAFRTGTYNSPLHF.

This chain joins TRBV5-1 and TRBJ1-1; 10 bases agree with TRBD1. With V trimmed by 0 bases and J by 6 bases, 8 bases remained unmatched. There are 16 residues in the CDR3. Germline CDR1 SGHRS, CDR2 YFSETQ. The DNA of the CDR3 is TGCGCCAGCAGCTTGGTGGCGGACAGGGGGTTGGCTGAAGCTTTCTTT. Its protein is CASSLVADRGLAEAFF.

The CDR3 DNA is TGTGCCAGCAGCAAACTACCCAACAGGGACCACACTGAAGCTTTCTTT. Its protein product is CASSKLPNRDHTEAFF. The rearrangement joins TRBV4-2 to TRBJ1-1, with D possibly TRBD1 on 6 matching bases. There are 16 residues in the CDR3. Trimming took 5 bases from V and 3 from J, leaving 19 bases between them. Per germline, CDR1 LGHNA and CDR2 YNFKEQ.

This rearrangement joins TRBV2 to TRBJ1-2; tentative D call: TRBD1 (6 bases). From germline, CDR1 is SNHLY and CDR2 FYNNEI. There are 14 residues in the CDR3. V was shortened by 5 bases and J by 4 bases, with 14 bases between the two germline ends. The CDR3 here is CASSPIQGSYGYTF. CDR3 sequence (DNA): TGTGCCAGCAGTCCGATACAGGGTTCCTATGGCTACACCTTC.

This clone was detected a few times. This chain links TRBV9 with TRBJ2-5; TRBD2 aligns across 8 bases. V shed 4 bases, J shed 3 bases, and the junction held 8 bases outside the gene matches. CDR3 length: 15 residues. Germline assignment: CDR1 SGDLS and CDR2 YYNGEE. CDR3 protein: CASSPRGGLEETQYF. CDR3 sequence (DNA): TGTGCCAGCAGCCCCCGGGGGGGTTTGGAAGAGACCCAGTACTTC. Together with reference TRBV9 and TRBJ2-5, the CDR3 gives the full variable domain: DSGVTQTPKHLITATGQRVTLRCSPRSGDLSVYWYQQSLDQGLQFLIQYYNGEERAKGNILERFSAQQFPDLHSELNLSSLELGDSALYFCASSPRGGLEETQYFGPGTRLLVL.

CDR3 sequence (DNA): TGTGCCAGCAGCTTACTAGCGGGTATCCAAGAGACCCAGTACTTC. It specifies CASSLLAGIQETQYF. The rearrangement links TRBV11-1 to TRBJ2-5; 8 bases align to TRBD2. The CDR3 is made up of 15 amino acids. Trimming removed 2 bases from V and 1 base from J; junction bases left unmatched: 3. The germline V gene encodes CDR1 SGHAT and CDR2 FQDESV (reference sequence).

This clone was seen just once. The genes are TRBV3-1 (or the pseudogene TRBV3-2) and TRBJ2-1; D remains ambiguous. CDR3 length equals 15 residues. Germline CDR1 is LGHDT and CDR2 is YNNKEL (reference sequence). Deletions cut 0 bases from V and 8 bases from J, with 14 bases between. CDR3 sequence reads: CASSQDVPRTYEQFF. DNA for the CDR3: TGTGCCAGCAGCCAAGATGTGCCTAGAACGTATGAGCAGTTCTTC.

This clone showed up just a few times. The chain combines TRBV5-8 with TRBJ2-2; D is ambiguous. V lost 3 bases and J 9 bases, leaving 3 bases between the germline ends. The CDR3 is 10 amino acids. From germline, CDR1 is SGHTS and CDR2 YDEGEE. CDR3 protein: CASSYWELFF. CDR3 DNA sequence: TGTGCCAGCAGCTACTGGGAGCTGTTTTTT.

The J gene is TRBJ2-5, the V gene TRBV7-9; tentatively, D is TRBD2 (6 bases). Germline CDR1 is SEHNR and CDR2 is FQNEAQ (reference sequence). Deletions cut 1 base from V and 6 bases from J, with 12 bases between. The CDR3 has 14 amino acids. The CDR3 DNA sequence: TGTGCCAGCAGCTTAGTCTTTGCGGGGAAGACCCAGTACTTC. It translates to CASSLVFAGKTQYF.

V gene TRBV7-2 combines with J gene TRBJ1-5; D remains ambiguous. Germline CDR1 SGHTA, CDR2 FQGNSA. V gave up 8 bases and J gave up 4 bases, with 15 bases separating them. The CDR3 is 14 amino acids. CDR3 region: CASRETGSNQPQHF. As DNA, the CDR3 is TGTGCCAGCCGAGAAACGGGGAGTAATCAGCCCCAGCATTTT.

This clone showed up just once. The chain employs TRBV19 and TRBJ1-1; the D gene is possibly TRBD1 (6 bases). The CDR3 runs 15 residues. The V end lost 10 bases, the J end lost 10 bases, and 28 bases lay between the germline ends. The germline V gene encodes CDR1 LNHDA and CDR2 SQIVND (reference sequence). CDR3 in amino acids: CATGDWGRSSAGAFF. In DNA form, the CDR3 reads TGTGCCACCGGCGATTGGGGGCGAAGCTCCGCCGGAGCTTTCTTT.

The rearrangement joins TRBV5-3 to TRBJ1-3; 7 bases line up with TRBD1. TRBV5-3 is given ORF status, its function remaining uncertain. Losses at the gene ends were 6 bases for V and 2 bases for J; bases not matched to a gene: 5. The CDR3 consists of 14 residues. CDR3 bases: TGTGCCAGAATGAGGGGGCTACCTGGAAACACCATATATTTT. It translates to CARMRGLPGNTIYF.

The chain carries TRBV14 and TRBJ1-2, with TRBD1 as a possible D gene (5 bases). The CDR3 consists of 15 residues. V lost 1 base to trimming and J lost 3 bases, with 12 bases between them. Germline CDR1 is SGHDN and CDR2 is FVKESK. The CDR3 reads CASSQASQAHYGYTF. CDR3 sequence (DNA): TGTGCCAGCAGCCAAGCTTCACAGGCACACTATGGCTACACCTTC. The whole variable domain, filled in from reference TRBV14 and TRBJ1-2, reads EAGVTQFPSHSVIEKGQTVTLRCDPISGHDNLYWYRRVMGKEIKFLLHFVKESKQDESGMPNNRFLAERTGGTYSTLKVQPAELEDSGVYFCASSQASQAHYGYTFGSGTRLTVV.

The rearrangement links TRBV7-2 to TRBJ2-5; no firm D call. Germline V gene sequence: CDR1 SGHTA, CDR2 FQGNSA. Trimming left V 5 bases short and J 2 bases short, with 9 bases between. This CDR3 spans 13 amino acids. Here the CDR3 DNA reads TGTGCCAGCAGCCTCTATCCTCAAGAGACCCAGTACTTC. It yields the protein CASSLYPQETQYF.

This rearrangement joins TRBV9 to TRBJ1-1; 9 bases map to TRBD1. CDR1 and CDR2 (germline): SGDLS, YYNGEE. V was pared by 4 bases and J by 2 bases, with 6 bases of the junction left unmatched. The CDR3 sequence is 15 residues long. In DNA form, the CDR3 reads TGTGCCAGCAGCCCGGGACAGGGACCCAACACTGAAGCTTTCTTT. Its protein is CASSPGQGPNTEAFF.

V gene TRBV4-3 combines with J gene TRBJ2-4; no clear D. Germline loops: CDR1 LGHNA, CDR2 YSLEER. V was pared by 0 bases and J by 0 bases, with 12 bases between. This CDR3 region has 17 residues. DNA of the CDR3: TGCGCCAGCAGCCAAGATCTAAGACTTCTAGCCAAAAACATTCAGTACTTC. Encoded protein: CASSQDLRLLAKNIQYF.

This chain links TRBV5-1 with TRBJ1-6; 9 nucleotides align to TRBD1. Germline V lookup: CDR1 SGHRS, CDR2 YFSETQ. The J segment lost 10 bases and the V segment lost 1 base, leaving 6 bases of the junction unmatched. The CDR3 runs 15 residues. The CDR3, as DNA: TGCGCCAGCAGCTTGAAGGGACAGGGTGGATCACCCCTCCACTTT. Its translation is CASSLKGQGGSPLHF.

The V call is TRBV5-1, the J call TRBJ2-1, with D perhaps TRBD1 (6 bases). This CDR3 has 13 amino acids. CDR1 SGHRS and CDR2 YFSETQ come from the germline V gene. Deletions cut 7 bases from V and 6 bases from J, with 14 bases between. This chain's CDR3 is CASAQGFGNEQFF. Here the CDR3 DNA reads TGCGCCAGCGCTCAGGGGTTTGGCAATGAGCAGTTCTTC.

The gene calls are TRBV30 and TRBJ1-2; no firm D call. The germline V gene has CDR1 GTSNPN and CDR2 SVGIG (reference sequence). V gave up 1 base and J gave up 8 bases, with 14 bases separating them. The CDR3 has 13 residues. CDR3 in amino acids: CAWSEYSAGGYTF. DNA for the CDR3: TGTGCCTGGAGTGAGTACTCAGCGGGGGGCTACACCTTC.